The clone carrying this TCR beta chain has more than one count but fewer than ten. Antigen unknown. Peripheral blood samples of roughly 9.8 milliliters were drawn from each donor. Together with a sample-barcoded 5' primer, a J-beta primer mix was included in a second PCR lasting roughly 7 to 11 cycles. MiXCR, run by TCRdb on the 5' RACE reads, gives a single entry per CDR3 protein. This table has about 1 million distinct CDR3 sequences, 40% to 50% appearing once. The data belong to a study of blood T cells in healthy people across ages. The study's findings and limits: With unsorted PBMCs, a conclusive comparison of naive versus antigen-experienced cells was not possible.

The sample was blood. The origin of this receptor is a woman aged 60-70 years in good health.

The CDR3 protein is CASSLSSGSANYGYTF. The CDR3 coding sequence is TGTGCCAGCAGCTTATCGTCAGGGAGCGCTAACTATGGCTACACCTTC. The chain is built from TRBV11-2 and TRBJ1-2; D is possibly TRBD1 (5 bases). Germline V lookup: CDR1 SGHAT, CDR2 FQNNGV. The V end was cut by 2 bases, the J end by 0 bases, with 13 bases between. The CDR3 is 16 residues long.